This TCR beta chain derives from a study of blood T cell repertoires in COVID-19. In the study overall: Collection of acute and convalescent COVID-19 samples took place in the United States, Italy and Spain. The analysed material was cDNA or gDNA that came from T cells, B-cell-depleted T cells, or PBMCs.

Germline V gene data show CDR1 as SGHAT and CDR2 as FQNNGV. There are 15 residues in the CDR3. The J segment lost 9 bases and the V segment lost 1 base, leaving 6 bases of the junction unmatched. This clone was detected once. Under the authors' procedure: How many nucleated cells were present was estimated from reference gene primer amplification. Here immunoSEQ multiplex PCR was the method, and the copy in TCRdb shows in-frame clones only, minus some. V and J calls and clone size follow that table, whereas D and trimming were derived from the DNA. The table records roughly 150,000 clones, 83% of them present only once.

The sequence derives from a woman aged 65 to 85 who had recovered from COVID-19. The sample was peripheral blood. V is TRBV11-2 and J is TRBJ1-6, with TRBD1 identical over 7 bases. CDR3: CASSLAGQGGSPLHF. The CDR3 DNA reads TGTGCCAGCAGCTTAGCTGGCCAGGGGGGTTCACCCCTCCACTTT.